Below are 14 T cell receptor beta chains sequenced from a single sample in a study of T cells and copy number aberrations in small-cell lung cancer. Sequencing was performed with immunoSEQ multiplex PCR; in TCRdb, only in-frame clones are kept and a portion is missing. The table includes around 160 clones, 89% detected once. The source material was tumor tissue. These receptors all come from a woman in her forties or fifties with small cell lung cancer.

The chain recombines TRBV2 with TRBJ2-7; 9 positions match TRBD1. J was trimmed by 7 bases and V by 4 bases; bases with no gene match: 11. The CDR3 is made up of 15 amino acids. CDR1 and CDR2 from the germline V gene are SNHLY and FYNNEI. The CDR3 sequence is CASSVLQGALGEQYF. The CDR3 region has the DNA TGTGCCAGCAGTGTTCTACAGGGGGCGCTGGGGGAGCAGTACTTC.

The rearrangement links TRBV6-6 to TRBJ1-1; the match to TRBD1 covers 9 bases. This CDR3 has 13 amino acids. Unmatched junction bases numbered 4, after V lost 6 bases and J lost 5 bases. Germline loops: CDR1 MNHNY, CDR2 SVGAGI (reference sequence). CDR3 loop: CASSLGQGTEAFF. Here the CDR3 DNA reads TGTGCCAGCAGCTTGGGACAGGGAACTGAAGCTTTCTTT.

The chain recombines TRBV12-5 with TRBJ2-6; D may be TRBD1 (5 bases). CDR1 and CDR2 from the germline V gene are LGHNT and FRNRAP. The CDR3 consists of 18 residues. V dropped 5 bases and J dropped 5 bases, with 22 bases sitting between them. The DNA for the CDR3 is TGTGCTAGTGGTCATCCCGGTGCAGGACAAAGTCGGGCCAACGTCCTGACTTTC. It specifies CASGHPGAGQSRANVLTF. Full variable domain (missing parts from reference TRBV12-5 and TRBJ2-6): DARVTQTPRHKVTEMGQEVTMRCQPILGHNTVFWYRQTMMQGLELLAYFRNRAPLDDSGMPKDRFSAEMPDATLATLKIQPSEPRDSAVYFCASGHPGAGQSRANVLTFGAGSRLTVL.

The V and J genes are TRBV2 and TRBJ2-7; no reliable D call. The CDR3 extends over 14 amino acids. Trimming pared 6 bases from V and 1 base from J, leaving 13 bases between. CDR1 SNHLY and CDR2 FYNNEI come from the germline V gene. This CDR3 reads CASRGKLHSYEQYF. CDR3 in DNA: TGTGCCAGCAGAGGGAAATTGCATTCCTACGAGCAGTACTTC.

This sequence joins TRBV6-5 and TRBJ1-1; D is possibly TRBD1 (6 bases). Trimming left V 6 bases short and J 4 bases short, with 18 bases between. From germline, CDR1 is MNHEY and CDR2 SVGAGI. This CDR3 contains 15 residues. CDR3 bases: TGTGCCAGCAGAAAGCGGGGGCTCCGGAGCACTGAAGCTTTCTTT. Amino acid sequence: CASRKRGLRSTEAFF.

Note on this clone: At one end, the junction sequence differs from germline, possibly due to a read error. The gene calls are TRBV10-3 and TRBJ1-1; D ambiguous. CDR3 size: 14 residues. Germline assignment: CDR1 ENHRY and CDR2 SYGVKD. In DNA, the CDR3 is TGTGCCATCAGTGATTTCCAGGAGAACACTGAAGCCTTCTTT. Translated: CAISDFQENTEAFF.

The chain uses TRBV7-8 and TRBJ2-7, with 12 bases that match TRBD2. The germline CDR1 and CDR2 sequences are SGHVS and FQNEAQ. This CDR3 region has 18 residues. J gave up 2 bases and V 1 base, and 9 bases lay outside the gene matches. CDR3 residues: CASSLGLAGVGTAYEQYF. The CDR3 DNA reads TGTGCCAGCAGCTTAGGACTAGCGGGGGTAGGTACCGCCTACGAGCAGTACTTC.

This chain joins TRBV7-2 and TRBJ2-6; D ambiguous. This CDR3 spans 18 amino acids. V lost 4 bases to trimming and J lost 5 bases, with 21 bases between them. From germline, CDR1 is SGHTA and CDR2 FQGNSA. The CDR3 sequence: CASSCGVRRQSRANVLTF. DNA of the CDR3: TGTGCCAGCAGCTGCGGTGTGAGACGACAAAGTCGGGCCAACGTCCTGACTTTC.

The sample holds one count of this clone. The CDR3 here is CASRSRGTGYGYTF. The DNA for the CDR3 is TGTGCCAGCAGAAGCCGCGGGACAGGCTATGGCTACACCTTC. The chain couples TRBV27 to TRBJ1-2; 8 nucleotides match TRBD1. V dropped 6 bases and J dropped 4; count of bases not matched to a gene: 7. This CDR3 has 14 amino acids. Germline V lookup: CDR1 MNHEY, CDR2 SMNVEV (reference sequence).

About this clone: One end of the junction is discordant with germline, which a read error may explain. The chain carries TRBV7-3 and TRBJ2-1; 7 bases line up with TRBD2. The germline gives CDR1 SGHTA, CDR2 FQGTGA. The CDR3 contains 14 residues. Here the CDR3 reads CASSLGLSHNKQFF. Written as DNA, the CDR3 is TGTGCCAGCAGCCTGGGACTAAGCCACAATAAGCAGTTCTTC. Variable domain in full (rest from reference TRBV7-3 and TRBJ2-1): GAGVSQTPSNKVTEKGKYVELRCDPISGHTALYWYRQSLGQGPEFLIYFQGTGAADDSGLPNDRFFAVRPEGSVSTLKIQRTERGDSAVYLCASSLGLSHNKQFFGPGTRLTVL.

This clone was counted once. This rearrangement joins TRBV15 to TRBJ2-4, with 13 bases that match TRBD2. This CDR3 comprises 19 residues. The V and J ends lost 3 bases and 2 bases, in that order; junction bases with no gene match: 10. Germline CDR1 reads LNHNV; CDR2 reads YYDKDF (reference sequence). For the CDR3, the DNA is TGTGCCACCAGCAGGATAGTAGGACTAGCGGGAGAGTCCAAAAACATTCAGTACTTC. Translating it yields CATSRIVGLAGESKNIQYF.

Notes on this clone: No conserved phenylalanine or tryptophan is present at the end of the CDR3, so a read error is the likely explanation. The limits of the CDR3 on the DNA are not certain, so only TCRdb's listed CDR3 is given. This chain links TRBV7-7 with TRBJ2-6. CDR1 is SSHAT, CDR2 FNYEAQ, per germline (reference sequence). The CDR3 is 15 amino acids long, termini counted. CDR3 sequence: CASSSWPKCHKVGPT.

This chain connects TRBV5-6 to TRBJ2-1; TRBD1 or TRBD2 may be the D gene (5 bases each). V lost 5 bases, J lost 6 bases, and 18 bases lay in between. This CDR3 spans 15 amino acids. Per germline, CDR1 SGHDT and CDR2 YYEEEE. CDR3 in amino acids: CASSLPTGAINEQFF. The CDR3 DNA follows: TGTGCCAGCAGTCTACCGACCGGGGCGATCAATGAGCAGTTCTTC.

This chain links TRBV4-1 with TRBJ2-5; TRBD2 is a possible D gene (5 bases). CDR3 size: 18 residues. Germline V gives CDR1 MGHRA, CDR2 YSYEKL. The ends were cut back, 0 bases at V and 1 base at J, with 18 bases in the middle. CDR3 nucleotides: TGCGCCAGCAGCCAAGACGCCCTGGGTCGGGATCGCCAAGAGACCCAGTACTTC. Encoded protein: CASSQDALGRDRQETQYF.